The 27 T cell receptor beta chains below come from one sample, sequenced in a study of T-cell memory formation after mild COVID-19. TCRdb processed the 5' RACE reads anew with MiXCR; each CDR3 protein has one entry. Here the sample spans just under 150,000 distinct CDR3 sequences, around 5.8% being singletons. What was sequenced was PBMCs or a T cell subset sorted from them (not recorded which). The receptors here all came from an adult woman who had mild COVID-19 (a few samples of this study predate the infection). Cell type and time point are not known.

In its sample, this clonotype was seen many times. The chain carries TRBV4-3 and TRBJ2-1; TRBD2 aligns across 8 bases. J was trimmed by 7 bases and V by 1 base; bases with no gene match: 3. Germline CDR1 is LGHNA and CDR2 is YSLEER. The CDR3 extends over 14 amino acids. For the CDR3, the DNA is TGCGCCAGCAGCCAAGGGACTAGCTGGAATGAGCAGTTCTTC. It encodes CASSQGTSWNEQFF.

This clonotype was observed many times. V usage is TRBV5-1 and J usage is TRBJ1-2; 7 bases match TRBD1. Germline lookup yields CDR1 SGHRS and CDR2 YFSETQ. CDR3 length: 14 amino acids. The ends lost 0 bases at V and 4 bases at J; junction bases unmatched: 3. For the CDR3, the DNA is TGCGCCAGCAGCTTGGGACAGGGTATCTATGGCTACACCTTC. It is translated as CASSLGQGIYGYTF.

This clonotype was seen repeatedly, ten times or more. The rearrangement links TRBV5-1 to TRBJ2-6, with a weak D call TRBD1 (5 bases). This CDR3 is built from 17 residues. Trimming removed 0 bases at V and 0 bases at J, with 10 bases between. The V gene's germline CDR1 is SGHRS and CDR2 YFSETQ. DNA of the CDR3: TGCGCCAGCAGCTTGGCCGTACAGGCCTCTGGGGCCAACGTCCTGACTTTC. Translation: CASSLAVQASGANVLTF.

V usage is TRBV10-3 and J usage is TRBJ2-1; 9 nucleotides match TRBD2. Germline loops: CDR1 ENHRY, CDR2 SYGVKD. J gave up 5 bases and V 4 bases, and 6 bases lay outside the gene matches. The CDR3 has 15 amino acids. CDR3 sequence: CAISALAGRHNEQFF. CDR3 DNA: TGTGCCATCAGTGCCCTAGCGGGGAGACACAATGAGCAGTTCTTC.

This clonotype was counted many times. Here the CDR3 DNA reads TGTGCCAGCAGCTTAGCCCCGACCAGAAACTACAATGAGCAGTTCTTC. Its translation: CASSLAPTRNYNEQFF. This chain uses TRBV7-6 with TRBJ2-1; D is undetermined. The V end lost 0 bases, the J end lost 3 bases, and 12 bases lay between the germline ends. The germline V gene encodes CDR1 SGHVS and CDR2 FNYEAQ. This CDR3 has 16 residues.

This clonotype was seen at least ten times. V gene TRBV30 combines with J gene TRBJ2-3; a possible D gene is TRBD2 (7 bases). Germline assignment: CDR1 GTSNPN and CDR2 SVGIG (reference sequence). Trimming took 2 bases from V and 4 from J, leaving 22 bases between them. The CDR3 has 17 residues. For the CDR3, the DNA is TGTGCCTGGAGTCGGGGGCGGGGGCAGTTTAGCGCAGATACGCAGTATTTT. Its translation: CAWSRGRGQFSADTQYF.

This rearrangement joins TRBV20-1 to TRBJ1-5; D is unresolved. The germline CDR1 and CDR2 sequences are DFQATT and SNEGSKA (reference sequence). The CDR3 consists of 13 residues. V lost 1 base and J lost 0, with 4 bases in between. The CDR3: CSARAGSNQPQHF. CDR3 sequence (DNA): TGCAGTGCTAGAGCTGGTAGCAATCAGCCCCAGCATTTT.

This clonotype appeared many times. The rearrangement joins TRBV5-6 to TRBJ2-7, with 7 bases matching TRBD1. CDR3 length: 18 amino acids. Unmatched junction bases numbered 12, after V lost 0 bases and J lost 0 bases. The germline V gene has CDR1 SGHDT and CDR2 YYEEEE. CDR3: CASSLVTWDRLNSYEQYF. As DNA, the CDR3 is TGTGCCAGCAGCTTGGTGACATGGGACAGACTTAACTCCTACGAGCAGTACTTC.

V and J are TRBV2 and TRBJ2-2; 7 bases fit TRBD2. Germline lookup yields CDR1 SNHLY and CDR2 FYNNEI. The CDR3 is made up of 15 amino acids. V gave up 7 bases and J gave up 4 bases; unmatched junction bases: 9. The CDR3 coding sequence is TGTGCCAGCAATCTAGCGTCGGGGGGCACCGGGGAGCTGTTTTTT. This encodes CASNLASGGTGELFF.

A few counts support this clonotype. V and J are TRBV6-6 and TRBJ2-1, with TRBD1 identical over 8 bases. Trimming at V came to 2 bases and at J to 5 bases, leaving 5 bases not matched to a gene. The CDR3 is 15 amino acids. CDR1 MNHNY and CDR2 SVGAGI come from the germline V gene (reference sequence). The DNA for the CDR3 is TGTGCCAGCAGTTACCCCCAGGGGGCCCACAATGAGCAGTTCTTC. Translated: CASSYPQGAHNEQFF.

The chain recombines TRBV24-1 with TRBJ2-1; 8 bases agree with TRBD2. After removal of 4 bases from V and 7 bases from J, the junction contained 11 bases not matched to a gene. There are 16 residues in the CDR3. Per the germline V gene, CDR1 is KGHDR and CDR2 is SFDVKD. CDR3 nucleotides: TGTGCCACCAGTGACGAGTCGGCGGGAGGAAGGAATGAGCAGTTCTTC. Protein sequence: CATSDESAGGRNEQFF.

This clonotype was recorded at least ten times. The DNA for the CDR3 is TGCAGTGCTAGTATTGGGGAAGGGTATGGCTACACCTTC. Translation: CSASIGEGYGYTF. V and J are TRBV20-1 and TRBJ1-2; no definite D call. CDR3 length equals 13 residues. Trimming pared 3 bases from V and 5 bases from J, leaving 13 bases between. In germline, CDR1 is DFQATT, CDR2 SNEGSKA (reference sequence).

This clonotype was seen only a few times. The rearrangement joins TRBV5-1 to TRBJ1-1, with TRBD1 identical over 7 bases. The CDR3 loop spans 14 amino acids. The junction had 9 bases not matched to a gene; V was cut back by 5 bases and J by 5 bases. Germline CDR1 is SGHRS and CDR2 is YFSETQ. The CDR3 spells CASRYDREDTEAFF. As DNA, the CDR3 is TGCGCCAGCAGATACGACAGGGAGGATACTGAAGCTTTCTTT.

This clonotype was observed at least ten times. This chain uses TRBV5-1 with TRBJ2-1; tentatively, D is TRBD2 (7 bases). V shed 4 bases and J shed 5 bases, with 16 bases lying between them. Germline V CDR1 and CDR2: SGHRS, YFSETQ. There are 15 residues in the CDR3. Written as DNA, the CDR3 is TGCGCCAGCAGCCTTAGCTCGGGGGGCAACAATGAGCAGTTCTTC. This sequence encodes CASSLSSGGNNEQFF. Filled out from reference TRBV5-1 and TRBJ2-1, the complete variable domain reads KAGVTQTPRYLIKTRGQQVTLSCSPISGHRSVSWYQQTPGQGLQFLFEYFSETQRNKGNFPGRFSGRQFSNSRSEMNVSTLELGDSALYLCASSLSSGGNNEQFFGPGTRLTVL.

This clonotype appeared many times. The chain is built from TRBV7-3 and TRBJ2-2; D is perhaps TRBD1 or TRBD2 (6 bases each). CDR1 is SGHTA, CDR2 FQGTGA, per germline. CDR3 length: 15 residues. V was pared by 5 bases and J by 5 bases, with 15 bases between. CDR3 bases: TGTGCCAGCAGCAGGGGGACGGCGGGGACCGGGGAGCTGTTTTTT. Translation: CASSRGTAGTGELFF. Combining the CDR3 with reference TRBV7-3 and TRBJ2-2 gives the whole variable domain GAGVSQTPSNKVTEKGKYVELRCDPISGHTALYWYRQSLGQGPEFLIYFQGTGAADDSGLPNDRFFAVRPEGSVSTLKIQRTERGDSAVYLCASSRGTAGTGELFFGEGSRLTVL.

Worth noting for this clonotype: At one end the junction does not follow the germline gene, possibly because of a read error. The CDR3 nucleotides read TGTGCCAGCAGCCAAGATCAAGGCCAACGCTTC. It translates to CASSQDQGQRF. The chain is built from TRBV4-2 and TRBJ1-2, with no clear D. The CDR3 covers 11 residues. Germline V gene lookup returns CDR1 LGHNA and CDR2 YNFKEQ.

This clonotype came up a few times. J is TRBJ2-7 and V is TRBV5-4; 12 bases fit TRBD2. The ends lost 0 bases at V and 3 bases at J; junction bases unmatched: 4. This CDR3 has 16 amino acids. Germline values: CDR1 SGHNT, CDR2 YYREEE (reference sequence). CDR3 nucleotide sequence: TGTGCCAGCAGCTTGGGCACTAGCGGGAGGTTCTACGAGCAGTACTTC. Its protein product is CASSLGTSGRFYEQYF. The variable domain in full, completed from reference TRBV5-4 and TRBJ2-7, reads ETGVTQSPTHLIKTRGQQVTLRCSSQSGHNTVSWYQQALGQGPQFIFQYYREEENGRGNFPPRFSGLQFPNYSSELNVNALELDDSALYLCASSLGTSGRFYEQYFGPGTRLTVT.

The CDR3 reads CATSRGGVHEQYF. DNA of the CDR3: TGTGCCACCAGCAGAGGAGGCGTGCACGAGCAGTACTTC. The V gene is TRBV15, the J gene TRBJ2-7; D remains unclear. CDR3 length: 13 amino acids. Germline V gives CDR1 LNHNV, CDR2 YYDKDF (reference sequence). The ends were cut back, 1 base at V and 5 bases at J, with 9 bases in the middle. Based on the CDR3 plus reference TRBV15 and TRBJ2-7, the full variable domain is DAMVIQNPRYQVTQFGKPVTLSCSQTLNHNVMYWYQQKSSQAPKLLFHYYDKDFNNEADTPDNFQSRRPNTSFCFLDIRSPGLGDTAMYLCATSRGGVHEQYFGPGTRLTVT.

This clonotype was observed at least ten times. The chain uses TRBV20-1 and TRBJ2-7; D possibly matches TRBD1 or TRBD2 (5 bases each). Per germline, CDR1 DFQATT and CDR2 SNEGSKA (reference sequence). The CDR3 spans 14 residues. Trimming shortened V by 1 base and J by 5 bases, and 15 bases separated the two germline ends. CDR3 DNA: TGCAGTGCTAGAGGGGGACCCAGAGTACACGAGCAGTACTTC. As protein: CSARGGPRVHEQYF.

The chain links TRBV18 to TRBJ1-1; D call uncertain. The CDR3 spans 15 residues. Looked up from germline, CDR1 is KGHSH and CDR2 is LQKENI. V was pared by 0 bases and J by 1 base, with 9 bases between. The CDR3 DNA reads as TGTGCCAGCTCACCACCGAATATGCAGAACACTGAAGCTTTCTTT. It codes for CASSPPNMQNTEAFF.

This clonotype turned up a few times. The V and J genes are TRBV4-2 and TRBJ2-6; TRBD2 aligns across 7 bases. The CDR3 sequence is 20 residues long. The germline V gene has CDR1 LGHNA and CDR2 YNFKEQ. The junction had 12 bases not matched to a gene; V was cut back by 1 base and J by 0 bases. Here the CDR3 reads CASSQGGGKRQSSGANVLTF. The DNA for the CDR3 is TGTGCCAGCAGCCAAGGGGGAGGGAAGCGCCAGAGCTCTGGGGCCAACGTCCTGACTTTC.

This clonotype was counted ten times or more. The chain uses TRBV4-3 and TRBJ2-7, with D possibly being TRBD1 or TRBD2 (5 bases each). There are 14 residues in the CDR3. V was cut by 3 bases and J by 4 bases, with 13 bases left in between. CDR1 is LGHNA, CDR2 YSLEER, per germline. CDR3 nucleotides: TGCGCCAGCAGCCAGGGACCAGCAGGATACGAGCAGTACTTC. Amino acids: CASSQGPAGYEQYF.

This clonotype was counted a few times. The chain couples TRBV12-3 or TRBV12-4 to TRBJ1-1; unclear D gene. The CDR3 runs 13 residues. Deletions cut 7 bases from V and 7 bases from J, with 16 bases between. The DNA for the CDR3 is TGTGCCAGCATCCTGGACCGTAACCGTGAAGCTTTCTTT. Protein: CASILDRNREAFF.

This clonotype occurred many times. V gene TRBV7-9 combines with J gene TRBJ1-1; the match to TRBD1 covers 8 bases. The V segment lost 3 bases and the J segment 1 base; nucleotides outside the gene matches: 1. Germline CDR1 and CDR2: SEHNR and FQNEAQ (reference sequence). The CDR3 is 14 residues long. CDR3 residues: CASSFTGGNTEAFF. CDR3 DNA: TGTGCCAGCAGCTTCACAGGGGGGAACACTGAAGCTTTCTTT.

This clonotype came up many times. The chain couples TRBV7-9 to TRBJ2-7; 11 bases match TRBD2. V gave up 3 bases and J gave up 2 bases; unmatched junction bases: 3. The CDR3 covers 15 residues. Germline CDR1 reads SEHNR; CDR2 reads FQNEAQ (reference sequence). The CDR3 protein is CASSFVGLAAYEQYF. Written as DNA, the CDR3 is TGTGCCAGCAGCTTCGTGGGACTAGCGGCCTACGAGCAGTACTTC.

This clonotype has a handful of counts. V and J are TRBV11-2 and TRBJ1-5; 8 bases align to TRBD1. J lost 3 bases, V lost 5 bases, and 9 bases had no gene match. CDR3 length equals 16 residues. Germline V gene data show CDR1 as SGHAT and CDR2 as FQNNGV. The DNA of the CDR3 is TGTGCCAGCAGCCTGACAGGGGAGTCGGTCAATCAGCCCCAGCATTTT. Its protein is CASSLTGESVNQPQHF. Based on the CDR3 plus reference TRBV11-2 and TRBJ1-5, the full variable domain is EAGVAQSPRYKIIEKRQSVAFWCNPISGHATLYWYQQILGQGPKLLIQFQNNGVVDDSQLPKDRFSAERLKGVDSTLKIQPAKLEDSAVYLCASSLTGESVNQPQHFGDGTRLSIL.

The J gene is TRBJ1-2, the V gene TRBV29-1; D may be TRBD1 (6 bases). CDR3 length: 11 amino acids. The germline gives CDR1 SQVTM, CDR2 ANQGSEA. The V gene lost 5 bases and the J gene lost 6 bases, with 10 bases spanning the gap. The CDR3: CSVRGANGYTF. CDR3 in DNA: TGCAGCGTTCGGGGGGCTAATGGCTACACCTTC.